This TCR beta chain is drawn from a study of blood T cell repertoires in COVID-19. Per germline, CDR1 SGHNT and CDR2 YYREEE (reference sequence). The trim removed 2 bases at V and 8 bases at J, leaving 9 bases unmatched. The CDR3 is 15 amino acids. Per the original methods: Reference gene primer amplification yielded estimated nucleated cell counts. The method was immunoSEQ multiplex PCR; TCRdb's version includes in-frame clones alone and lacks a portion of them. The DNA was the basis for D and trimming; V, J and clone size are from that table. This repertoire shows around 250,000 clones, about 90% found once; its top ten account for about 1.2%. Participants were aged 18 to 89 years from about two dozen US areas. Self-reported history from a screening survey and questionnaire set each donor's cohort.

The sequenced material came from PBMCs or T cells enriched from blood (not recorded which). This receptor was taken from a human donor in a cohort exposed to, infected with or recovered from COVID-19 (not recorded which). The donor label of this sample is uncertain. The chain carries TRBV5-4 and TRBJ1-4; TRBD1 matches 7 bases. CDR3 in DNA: TGTGCCAGCAGCTTAGGGGACAGACCCGCCGAAAAACTGTTTTTT. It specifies CASSLGDRPAEKLFF.